Described below is a single TCR beta chain sequence and its context. This sample was included in a study of PD-1 blockade in classical Hodgkin lymphoma. About the study: Nivolumab dosing for patients was 3 mg/kg, administered intravenously every 2 weeks.

The CDR3 consists of 14 residues. Germline loops: CDR1 MNHNS, CDR2 SASEGT. V trimming: 7 bases; J trimming: 7 bases; junction bases outside the gene matches: 10. Clones were sequenced by immunoSEQ multiplex PCR, and TCRdb holds only the in-frame ones, with some missing. The data contain roughly 8,200 clones, approximately 88% of them singletons. This sample's time point: cycle 4 day 1 (C4D1), after more than five weeks of nivolumab. Brentuximab vedotin exposure varied, and every patient relapsed after autologous stem cell transplantation. The source of this sequence is a human donor with classical Hodgkin lymphoma. This specimen consisted of peripheral blood mononuclear cells (PBMCs), obtained before the fourth cycle of nivolumab. The chain employs TRBV6-1 and TRBJ2-4; 7 positions match TRBD1. CDR3 in amino acids: CASTMDRTMNIQYF. In DNA, the CDR3 is TGTGCCAGCACCATGGACAGGACCATGAACATTCAGTACTTC.